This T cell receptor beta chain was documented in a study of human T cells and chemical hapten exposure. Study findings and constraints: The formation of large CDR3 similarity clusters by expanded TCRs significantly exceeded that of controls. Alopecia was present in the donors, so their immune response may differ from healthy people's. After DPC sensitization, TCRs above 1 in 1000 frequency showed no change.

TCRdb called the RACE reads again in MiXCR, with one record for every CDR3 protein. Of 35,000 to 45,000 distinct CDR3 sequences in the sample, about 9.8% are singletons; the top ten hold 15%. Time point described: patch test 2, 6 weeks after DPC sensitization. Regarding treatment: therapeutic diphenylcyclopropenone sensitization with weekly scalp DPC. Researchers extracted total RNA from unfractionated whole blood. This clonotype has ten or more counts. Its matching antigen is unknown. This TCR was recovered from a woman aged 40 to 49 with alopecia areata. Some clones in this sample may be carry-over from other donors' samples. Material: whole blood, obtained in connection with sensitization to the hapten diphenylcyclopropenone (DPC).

In DNA form, the CDR3 reads TGTGCCAGCAGTCGAGCCGGGGGATTTAGCAATCAGCCCCAGCATTTT. Its protein product is CASSRAGGFSNQPQHF. The chain recombines TRBV12-3 or TRBV12-4 with TRBJ1-5; TRBD1 might be the D (5 bases). The CDR3 sequence is 16 residues long. V lost 5 bases to trimming and J lost 0 bases, with 14 bases between them.